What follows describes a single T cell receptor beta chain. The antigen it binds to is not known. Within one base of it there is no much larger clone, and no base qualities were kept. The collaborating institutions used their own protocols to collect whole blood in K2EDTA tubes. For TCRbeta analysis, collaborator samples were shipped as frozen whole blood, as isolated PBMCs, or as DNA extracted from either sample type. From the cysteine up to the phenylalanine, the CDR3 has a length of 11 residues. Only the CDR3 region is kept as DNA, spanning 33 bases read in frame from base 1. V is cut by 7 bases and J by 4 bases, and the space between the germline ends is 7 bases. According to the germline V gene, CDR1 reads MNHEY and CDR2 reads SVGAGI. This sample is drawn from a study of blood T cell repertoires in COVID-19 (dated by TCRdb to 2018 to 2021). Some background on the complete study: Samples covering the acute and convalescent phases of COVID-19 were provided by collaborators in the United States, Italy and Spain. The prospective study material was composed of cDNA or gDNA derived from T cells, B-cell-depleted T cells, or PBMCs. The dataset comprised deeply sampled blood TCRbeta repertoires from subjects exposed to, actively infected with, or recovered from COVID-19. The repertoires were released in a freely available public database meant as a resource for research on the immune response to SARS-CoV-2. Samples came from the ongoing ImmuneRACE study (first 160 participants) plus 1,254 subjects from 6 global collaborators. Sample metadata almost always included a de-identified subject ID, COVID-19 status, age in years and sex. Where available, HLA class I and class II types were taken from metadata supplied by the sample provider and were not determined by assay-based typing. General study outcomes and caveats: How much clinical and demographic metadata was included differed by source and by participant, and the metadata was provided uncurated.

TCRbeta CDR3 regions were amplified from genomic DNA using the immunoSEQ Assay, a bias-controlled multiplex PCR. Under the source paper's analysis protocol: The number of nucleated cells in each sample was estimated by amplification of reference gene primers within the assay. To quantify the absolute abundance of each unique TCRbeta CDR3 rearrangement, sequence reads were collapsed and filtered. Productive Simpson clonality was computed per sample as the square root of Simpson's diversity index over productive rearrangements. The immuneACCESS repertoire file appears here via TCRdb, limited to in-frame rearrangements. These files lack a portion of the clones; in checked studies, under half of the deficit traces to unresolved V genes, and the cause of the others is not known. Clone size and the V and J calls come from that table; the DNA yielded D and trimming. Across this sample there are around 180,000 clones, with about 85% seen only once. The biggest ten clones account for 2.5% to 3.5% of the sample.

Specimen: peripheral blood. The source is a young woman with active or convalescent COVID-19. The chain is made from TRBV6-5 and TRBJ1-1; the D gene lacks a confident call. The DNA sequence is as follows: TGTGCCAGCACCTCAGGCACTGAAGCTTTCTTT. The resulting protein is CASTSGTEAFF.